This TCR beta chain was found in a study of T cell changes during pregnancy in multiple sclerosis. In this sample, this clone turned up once. TCRdb's copy holds only in-frame clones and misses some; the assay was immunoSEQ multiplex PCR. The data contain more than 90,000 clones, over 80% of them singletons. Germline V CDR1 and CDR2: SGHRS, YFSETQ. The length of the CDR3 is 15 residues. Germline trimming cut 4 bases from V and 10 bases from J; bases unmatched to any gene: 7. V usage is TRBV5-1 and J usage is TRBJ2-1; the match to TRBD2 covers 14 bases. Sequenced material: peripheral blood, taken after pregnancy. This sequence originates from a female donor with multiple sclerosis, enrolled in a pregnancy study. The CDR3 DNA reads as TGCGCCAGCAGCGAAGGGACTAGCGGGGGAGAAGAGCAGTTCTTC. Protein sequence: CASSEGTSGGEEQFF.